The 29 T cell receptor beta chains below were found in one sample sequenced in a study of long-term antiretroviral therapy in people with HIV. The immunoSEQ assay was v3.0, run at survey level. Assay used: immunoSEQ multiplex PCR; TCRdb lists only in-frame clones, some missing. The table lists under 15,000 clones, 70% to 75% of them singletons. The sequencing here drew on unsorted PBMCs, taken about 3.3 years before starting antiretroviral therapy. The receptors were sampled from a man aged 40-49 years with HIV.

The chain joins TRBV27 to TRBJ2-7; 7 positions match TRBD1. The CDR3 is 14 residues long. Germline V gives CDR1 MNHEY, CDR2 SMNVEV (reference sequence). The ends lost 2 bases at V and 1 base at J; junction bases unmatched: 2. CDR3 in amino acids: CASSLRGQSYEQYF. CDR3 DNA sequence: TGTGCCAGCAGTTTACGGGGACAGTCCTACGAGCAGTACTTC.

The chain carries TRBV28 and TRBJ2-7; D may be TRBD2 (5 bases). Looked up from germline, CDR1 is MDHEN and CDR2 is SYDVKM. The CDR3 is made up of 12 amino acids. V lost 6 bases and J lost 3, with 9 bases in between. The CDR3 spells CASRPTSYEQYF. The DNA for the CDR3 is TGTGCCAGCAGACCTACTAGCTACGAGCAGTACTTC.

The chain employs TRBV29-1 and TRBJ1-1; D is unclear. Trimming stripped 6 bases from V and 1 base from J, with 15 bases between. CDR3 length equals 14 residues. CDR1 and CDR2 from the germline V gene are SQVTM and ANQGSEA. The CDR3 DNA reads as TGCAGCGTCGATCTTACACGGGGGAACACTGAAGCTTTCTTT. The encoded protein is CSVDLTRGNTEAFF. Using reference TRBV29-1 and TRBJ1-1 for the parts outside the CDR3, the full variable domain is SAVISQKPSRDICQRGTSLTIQCQVDSQVTMMFWYRQQPGQSLTLIATANQGSEATYESGFVIDKFPISRPNLTFSTLTVSNMSPEDSSIYLCSVDLTRGNTEAFFGQGTRLTVV.

The chain recombines TRBV5-6 with TRBJ1-3, with no clear D. The CDR3 sequence is 14 residues long. V gave up 1 base and J gave up 0 bases, with 5 bases separating them. Germline V gene lookup returns CDR1 SGHDT and CDR2 YYEEEE. CDR3 coding DNA: TGTGCCAGCAGCTTGTGGGGCTCTGGAAACACCATATATTTT. This encodes CASSLWGSGNTIYF.

The CDR3 DNA reads TGCGCCAGCAGCTTGGCTGGTAGCAATCAGCCCCAGCATTTT. Translation gives CASSLAGSNQPQHF. The rearrangement joins TRBV5-1 to TRBJ1-5; no reliable D call. There are 14 residues in the CDR3. V gave up 0 bases and J gave up 0 bases, with 4 bases separating them. Germline CDR1 reads SGHRS; CDR2 reads YFSETQ.

The chain recombines TRBV18 with TRBJ2-5; 10 positions agree with TRBD2. Germline V gene lookup returns CDR1 KGHSH and CDR2 LQKENI. V trimming: 5 bases; J trimming: 2 bases; junction bases outside the gene matches: 8. The CDR3 has 16 amino acids. CDR3 coding DNA: TGTGCCAGCTCATTCGCGGCTAGCGGGAGTCAAGAGACCCAGTACTTC. This encodes CASSFAASGSQETQYF.

The rearrangement links TRBV14 to TRBJ1-2; D call uncertain. The length of the CDR3 is 14 residues. CDR1 is SGHDN and CDR2 is FVKESK in the germline V gene. Deletions cut 1 base from V and 4 bases from J, with 10 bases between. The DNA for the CDR3 is TGTGCCAGCAGCCAAGGATCGGTGGTCTATGGCTACACCTTC. The encoded protein is CASSQGSVVYGYTF.

The chain carries TRBV18 and TRBJ2-2; 9 bases agree with TRBD2. Per the germline V gene, CDR1 is KGHSH and CDR2 is LQKENI. Unmatched junction bases numbered 9, after V lost 2 bases and J lost 5 bases. The CDR3 runs 17 residues. The CDR3 region has the DNA TGTGCCAGCTCACCAAGCCTTAGCGGGAGCCTTACCGGGGAGCTGTTTTTT. Its protein is CASSPSLSGSLTGELFF.

The chain has TRBV6-5 and TRBJ1-2, with D perhaps matching TRBD1 (5 bases). This CDR3 has 14 residues. The V gene's germline CDR1 is MNHEY and CDR2 SVGAGI. V dropped 6 bases and J dropped 8 bases, with 19 bases sitting between them. CDR3 in DNA: TGTGCCAGCAGCCTCGGGCCAATTCGGGACGGCTACACCTTC. It specifies CASSLGPIRDGYTF.

This clone was seen just once. The V gene is TRBV4-1, the J gene TRBJ2-7; no clear D gene. This CDR3 has 14 amino acids. V was pared by 0 bases and J by 3 bases, with 9 bases between. Germline V gene sequence: CDR1 MGHRA, CDR2 YSYEKL. The CDR3 DNA reads as TGCGCCAGCAGCCAAGAAAGCGCGAGCTACGAGCAGTACTTC. It specifies CASSQESASYEQYF.

The chain carries TRBV5-6 and TRBJ2-7; 7 bases map to TRBD1. Looked up from germline, CDR1 is SGHDT and CDR2 is YYEEEE. This CDR3 is built from 15 residues. Trimming removed 5 bases from V and 3 bases from J; junction bases left unmatched: 11. CDR3 nucleotides: TGTGCCAGCAGTTCTGGACAGGTCTTTGTCTACGAGCAGTACTTC. Encoded protein: CASSSGQVFVYEQYF.

The chain carries TRBV28 and TRBJ2-7; 8 positions match TRBD1. The CDR3 has 13 amino acids. Germline V gives CDR1 MDHEN, CDR2 SYDVKM. The J segment lost 1 base and the V segment lost 8 bases, leaving 4 bases of the junction unmatched. The CDR3 sequence is CASLGDRSYEQYF. In DNA form, the CDR3 reads TGTGCCAGCCTAGGGGACAGGTCCTACGAGCAGTACTTC.

The DNA for the CDR3 is TGTGCCACCAGCAGAGAAAGGACAGCAATGAACACTGAAGCTTTCTTT. It is translated as CATSRERTAMNTEAFF. The rearrangement uses TRBV15 and TRBJ1-1; tentative D call: TRBD1 (6 bases). This CDR3 is 16 amino acids long. In germline, CDR1 is LNHNV, CDR2 YYDKDF (reference sequence). The V and J ends lost 0 bases and 0 bases respectively, with 11 bases between them.

The V gene is TRBV5-4, the J gene TRBJ2-1; unclear D gene. CDR1 and CDR2 (germline): SGHNT, YYREEE (reference sequence). V lost 4 bases and J lost 8, with 13 bases in between. CDR3 size: 13 residues. This chain's CDR3 is CASSRTQLDEQFF. The DNA of the CDR3 is TGTGCCAGCAGCAGAACCCAATTGGATGAGCAGTTCTTC.

V and J are TRBV18 and TRBJ1-5; D is ambiguous. Germline CDR1 KGHSH, CDR2 LQKENI. The CDR3 is 15 amino acids. Trimming cost V 2 bases and J 1 base, with 9 bases left between them. DNA for the CDR3: TGTGCCAGCTCACCAGGGTTCAACAGCAATCAGCCCCAGCATTTT. This codes for CASSPGFNSNQPQHF.

Note on this clone: A single base is all that separates this from a far larger clone, so a read error is likely. Other nucleotide sequences in the sample specify the same CDR3. The genes are TRBV5-1 and TRBJ2-7; D might be TRBD2 (6 bases). Per germline, CDR1 SGHRS and CDR2 YFSETQ. The CDR3 loop spans 15 amino acids. V was trimmed by 0 bases and J by 0 bases, leaving 10 bases between them. CDR3 nucleotides: TGCGCCAGCAGCTTGGGGGCGGGATTCTCCTACGAGCAGTACTTC. Amino acids: CASSLGAGFSYEQYF.

The CDR3 sequence: CASSAPELAVISSYNEQFF. The CDR3 nucleotides are TGTGCCAGCAGTGCGCCGGAGCTAGCGGTTATTAGCTCCTACAATGAGCAGTTCTTC. The chain carries TRBV6-1 and TRBJ2-1, with 7 bases lining up with TRBD2. The CDR3 has 19 residues. Trimming took 4 bases from V and 0 from J; bases not matched to a gene: 15. Germline-derived CDR1 and CDR2 are MNHNS and SASEGT.

In its sample, this clone was seen a few times. V usage is TRBV2 and J usage is TRBJ1-1, with 7 positions matching TRBD1. The CDR3 sequence is 12 residues long. With V trimmed by 8 bases and J by 8 bases, 8 bases remained unmatched. The germline gives CDR1 SNHLY, CDR2 FYNNEI. The DNA for the CDR3 is TGTGCCAGCCACCAGACAGGGACGGAAGCTTTCTTT. This translates into CASHQTGTEAFF.

The rearrangement uses TRBV7-7 and TRBJ2-6; possibly TRBD1 for D (6 bases). CDR1 SSHAT and CDR2 FNYEAQ come from the germline V gene (reference sequence). CDR3 length: 18 amino acids. The V end was cut by 4 bases, the J end by 0 bases, with 16 bases between. The CDR3 DNA reads TGTGCCAGCAGCTCTACCGCCGGACAGCACTCTGGGGCCAACGTCCTGACTTTC. This sequence encodes CASSSTAGQHSGANVLTF. The entire variable domain, with the rest obtained from reference TRBV7-7 and TRBJ2-6, is as follows: GAGVSQSPRYKVTKRGQDVTLRCDPISSHATLYWYQQALGQGPEFLTYFNYEAQPDKSGLPSDRFSAERPEGSISTLTIQRTEQRDSAMYRCASSSTAGQHSGANVLTFGAGSRLTVL.

This chain links TRBV30 with TRBJ2-7; D is possibly TRBD1 (6 bases). The CDR3 contains 15 residues. V gave up 2 bases and J gave up 3 bases, with 17 bases separating them. Germline V lookup: CDR1 GTSNPN, CDR2 SVGIG (reference sequence). The CDR3 DNA reads as TGTGCCTGGAGTATCTTCGGAGGACAGAACTACGAGCAGTACTTC. It specifies CAWSIFGGQNYEQYF.

CDR3 sequence: CASSQRTGEPAEQYF. The DNA of the CDR3 is TGTGCCAGCAGCCAACGGACAGGGGAACCTGCCGAGCAGTACTTC. This rearrangement joins TRBV4-2 to TRBJ2-7; 9 bases match TRBD1. The V gene end was trimmed by 2 bases and the J gene end by 6 bases; junction bases not matched to a gene: 8. CDR1 is LGHNA and CDR2 is YNFKEQ in the germline V gene. The CDR3 length is 15 residues.

This clone turned up a few times. The junction does not match germline at one end; this may be a read error. This chain joins TRBV6-1 and TRBJ1-5; the match to TRBD1 covers 7 bases. CDR3 length: 14 residues. In germline, CDR1 is MNHNS, CDR2 SASEGT. As DNA, the CDR3 is TGTGCCAGCACCAAGGGAGGGGGCAAGCAGCCCCAGCATTTT. Protein: CASTKGGGKQPQHF.

V usage is TRBV9 and J usage is TRBJ2-2, with TRBD2 matching 7 bases. The germline V gene encodes CDR1 SGDLS and CDR2 YYNGEE. The CDR3 is made up of 15 amino acids. J lost 6 bases, V lost 0 bases, and 5 bases had no gene match. This CDR3 is CASSVDGAGAGELFF. The CDR3 DNA reads TGTGCCAGCAGCGTAGATGGTGCGGGAGCCGGGGAGCTGTTTTTT.

The J gene is TRBJ2-1, the V gene TRBV4-3, with a weak D call TRBD2 (5 bases). Germline V gives CDR1 LGHNA, CDR2 YSLEER. The CDR3 extends over 14 amino acids. Trimming took off 1 base at V and 7 bases at J, with 11 bases between the two ends. CDR3 region: CASSQGGNKNEQFF. Written as DNA, the CDR3 is TGCGCCAGCAGCCAAGGAGGGAATAAGAATGAGCAGTTCTTC.

The gene calls are TRBV6-6 and TRBJ1-2; D perhaps matches TRBD1 (5 bases). Looked up from germline, CDR1 is MNHNY and CDR2 is SVGAGI (reference sequence). V dropped 10 bases and J dropped 0 bases, with 21 bases sitting between them. The CDR3 consists of 16 residues. In DNA, the CDR3 is TGTGCCACCGAATTAAGGGACCTAATATCTAACTATGGCTACACCTTC. Residues: CATELRDLISNYGYTF.

The chain recombines TRBV5-1 with TRBJ2-3; TRBD2 matches 14 bases. The V and J ends lost 4 bases and 0 bases, in that order; junction bases with no gene match: 10. The germline V gene encodes CDR1 SGHRS and CDR2 YFSETQ. The CDR3 totals 19 residues. The CDR3 nucleotides read TGCGCCAGCAGCATAGGGACTAGCGGGAGAACAACTAGCACAGATACGCAGTATTTT. Its translation is CASSIGTSGRTTSTDTQYF.

The chain joins TRBV5-1 to TRBJ2-7; 10 bases match TRBD2. J gave up 0 bases and V 0 bases, and 15 bases lay outside the gene matches. The CDR3 sequence is 20 residues long. Germline V lookup: CDR1 SGHRS, CDR2 YFSETQ. The CDR3 is CASSLASSGGAGLNSYEQYF. The CDR3 DNA follows: TGCGCCAGCAGCTTGGCATCTAGCGGGGGAGCCGGGCTGAACTCCTACGAGCAGTACTTC.

The chain carries TRBV7-9 and TRBJ1-5; D may be TRBD1 (6 bases). Germline V gives CDR1 SEHNR, CDR2 FQNEAQ (reference sequence). The CDR3 is 16 amino acids. Trimming pared 4 bases from V and 4 bases from J, leaving 17 bases between. For the CDR3, the DNA is TGTGCCAGCAGCTCGGGACCCGGACAGATTAATCAGCCCCAGCATTTT. This encodes CASSSGPGQINQPQHF.

J is TRBJ2-3 and V is TRBV18, with 8 bases identical to TRBD2. Germline V lookup: CDR1 KGHSH, CDR2 LQKENI. CDR3 length equals 15 residues. The ends lost 0 bases at V and 6 bases at J; junction bases unmatched: 5. The DNA for the CDR3 is TGTGCCAGCTCACCACCTACTAGCGGCCGCGATACGCAGTATTTT. Translating gives CASSPPTSGRDTQYF.